The following is a T cell receptor (beta chain) sequence with its context. Its target is unknown. The germline gives CDR1 GTSNPN, CDR2 SVGIG (reference sequence). The CDR3 is 10 residues long. V was cut by 3 bases and J by 8 bases, with 7 bases left in between. The data stem from a study of TIL therapy for anti-PD-1-resistant metastatic lung cancer. Turning to the study itself: Median patient age was about 50, ranging roughly 38-75 years. Study outcomes and limitations: Treatment-naive, never-smoker and oncogene-addicted patients were overrepresented in this highly selected cohort.

This was the immunoSEQ v3 assay. Libraries were sequenced to around 2 million read pairs (survey) or roughly 4.5-6 million (deep). TCRdb's copy holds only in-frame clones and misses some; the assay was immunoSEQ multiplex PCR. The data hold thousands of clones, with less than 85% observed a single time. Indicated time point: pre-treatment sample, taken before nivolumab and TIL therapy. Most excised metastases sampled were pleural nodules or supraclavicular lymph nodes. Adults with stage 4 NSCLC were enrolled in a phase I trial. The sequence came from a person between 25 and 79 years old with non-small cell lung cancer. The genes are TRBV30 and TRBJ1-2; maybe TRBD1 (6 bases). Material: tumor tissue, obtained at baseline. CDR3 sequence reads: CAWRRGGYTF. The CDR3 coding sequence is TGTGCCTGGAGGAGGGGGGGCTACACCTTC.